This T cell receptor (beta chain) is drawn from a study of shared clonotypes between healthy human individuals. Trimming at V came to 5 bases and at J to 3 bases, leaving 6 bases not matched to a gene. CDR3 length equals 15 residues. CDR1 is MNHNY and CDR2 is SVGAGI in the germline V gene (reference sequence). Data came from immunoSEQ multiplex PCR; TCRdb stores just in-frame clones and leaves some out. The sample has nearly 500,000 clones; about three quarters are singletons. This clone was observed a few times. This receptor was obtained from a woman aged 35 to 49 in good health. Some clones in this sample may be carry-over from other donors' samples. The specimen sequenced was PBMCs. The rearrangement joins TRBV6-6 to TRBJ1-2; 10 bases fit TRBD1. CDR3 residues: CASSPLGTGDYGYTF. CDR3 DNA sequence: TGTGCCAGCAGTCCCCTAGGGACAGGGGACTATGGCTACACCTTC.